This T cell receptor (beta chain) is from a study of blood T cell repertoires in COVID-19 (dated by TCRdb to between 2020 and 2021). About the investigation overall: The collaborator samples originated in the United States, Italy and Spain and spanned the acute and convalescent phases of COVID-19. The sample metadata nearly always contained a de-identified subject ID, COVID-19 status, age in years and sex. Subjects who had been exposed to COVID-19, were actively infected with it, or had recovered from it provided the deeply sampled blood TCRbeta repertoires that made up the dataset. Where HLA class I and class II types were available, the types were taken from metadata supplied by the sample provider, not from assay-based typing. The repertoires were released in a freely available public database meant as a resource for research on the immune response to SARS-CoV-2. The prospective study material was composed of cDNA or gDNA derived from T cells, B-cell-depleted T cells, or PBMCs. Samples came from the ongoing ImmuneRACE study (first 160 participants) plus 1,254 subjects from 6 global collaborators. General findings and caveats noted by the study authors: The quantity of clinical and demographic metadata differed by source and by participant and was supplied without curation.

The germline V gene provides CDR1 KGHSH and CDR2 LQKENI. Spanning cysteine to phenylalanine, the CDR3 consists of 20 amino acids. Only the CDR3 portion is preserved as DNA: 60 bases, with reading frame beginning at the first base. V sheds 2 bases and J sheds 2 bases, leaving 25 bases between their ends. In regard to this clone: This receptor's antigen is unknown. The record has no base qualities; no much larger clone is one base away.

In the prospective study, participants were about 18 to 95 years old, resided in 20 to 30 geographic areas of the United States, and were enrolled through a virtual design. Cohort assignment in the prospective study relied on participant-reported clinical history from a screening survey and a study questionnaire. ImmuneRACE Cohort 3 recovered participants were defined by two consecutive negative NP/OP PCR tests, healthcare professional clearance, or symptom resolution. In the prospective study, mobile phlebotomists collected whole blood, serum and a nasopharyngeal or oropharyngeal swab from each participant. Prospective study participants could optionally give additional blood draws and questionnaires over an approximately two-month period. Before DNA extraction, blood samples from the prospective study were shipped at room temperature or frozen. TCRbeta CDR3 regions were amplified from genomic DNA using the immunoSEQ Assay, a bias-controlled multiplex PCR. Per the source publication's procedure: The number of nucleated cells in each sample was estimated by amplification of reference gene primers within the assay. To quantify the absolute abundance of each unique TCRbeta CDR3 rearrangement, sequence reads were collapsed and filtered. For each sample, productive Simpson clonality was calculated by taking the square root of Simpson's diversity index across productive rearrangements. TCRdb limited this immuneACCESS table to in-frame rearrangements with V and J called. A share of clones is missing; checked studies link under half to unresolved V genes, and the rest is unexplained. V and J calls and clone size are copied from that table; D and trimming were computed from the DNA. For this sample the table gives a few hundred thousand clones, of which around 87% were detected only once. The biggest ten clones account for about 1.7% of the sample.

The rearranged segments are TRBV18 and TRBJ2-1; TRBD1 might be the D gene, on 6 matching bases. The receptor was isolated from a woman between 40 and 55 years old who had recovered from COVID-19. The sample comprised PBMCs or T cells enriched from blood (not recorded which). CDR3 region: CASSPTLMGIQGEAYNEQFF. In nucleotides, the sequence is TGTGCCAGCTCACCAACCCTTATGGGCATACAGGGAGAGGCCTACAATGAGCAGTTCTTC. The CDR3, completed at both ends by the reference TRBV18 and TRBJ2-1 genes, gives the full variable domain NAGVMQNPRHLVRRRGQEARLRCSPMKGHSHVYWYRQLPEEGLKFMVYLQKENIIDESGMPKERFSAEFPKEGPSILRIQQVVRGDSAAYFCASSPTLMGIQGEAYNEQFFGPGTRLTVL.